These 7 T cell receptor beta chains were sequenced from one sample in a study of regulatory T cells in long-lasting Graves disease. CDR3-region Arm-PCR and iRepertoire HTBI primers produced the TCR beta libraries. Each CDR3 protein gets one entry after TCRdb re-called the multiplex PCR reads with MiXCR. The data show 500,000 to 800,000 distinct CDR3 sequences, 30% seen once. Specified time point: persistent/refractory GD, antithyroid drugs over 5 years with positive TRAb. PBMCs were the source of the RNA used for TCR sequencing. Sample: peripheral blood mononuclear cells (PBMCs), taken when the disease was refractory, from a patient treated with antithyroid drugs. These receptors were collected from a female donor with Graves disease.

This clonotype was counted at least ten times. V gene TRBV2 combines with J gene TRBJ2-2; no firm D call. CDR3 size: 13 residues. Trimming cost V 8 bases and J 7 bases, with 14 bases left between them. Germline values: CDR1 SNHLY, CDR2 FYNNEI. DNA of the CDR3: TGTGCCAGCTCTGGGGTGAACGGCGGGGAGCTGTTTTTT. It translates to CASSGVNGGELFF. The whole variable domain, filled in from reference TRBV2 and TRBJ2-2, reads EPEVTQTPSHQVTQMGQEVILRCVPISNHLYFYWYRQILGQKVEFLVSFYNNEISEKSEIFDDQFSVERPDGSNFTLKIRSTKLEDSAMYFCASSGVNGGELFFGEGSRLTVL.

This clonotype has ten or more counts. The chain links TRBV28 to TRBJ1-1; 7 bases align to TRBD1. The CDR3 length is 17 residues. CDR1 MDHEN and CDR2 SYDVKM come from the germline V gene. Unmatched junction bases numbered 15, after V lost 6 bases and J lost 2 bases. CDR3: CASSPTRQGSFNTEAFF. In DNA form, the CDR3 reads TGTGCCAGCAGCCCCACTCGACAGGGTTCCTTTAACACTGAAGCTTTCTTT.

This clonotype was detected a few times. This chain links TRBV20-1 with TRBJ2-7; 11 bases line up with TRBD2. Germline CDR1 DFQATT, CDR2 SNEGSKA (reference sequence). The CDR3 loop spans 14 amino acids. Trimming removed 3 bases from V and 2 bases from J; junction bases left unmatched: 3. CDR3 residues: CSASSTSGAYEQYF. The CDR3, as DNA: TGCAGTGCTAGTTCGACTAGCGGGGCCTACGAGCAGTACTTC.

The gene calls are TRBV6-9 and TRBJ2-6, with 10 positions matching TRBD1. V dropped 4 bases and J dropped 0; count of bases not matched to a gene: 6. From germline, CDR1 is MNHGY and CDR2 SVAAGI. The CDR3 runs 18 residues. The CDR3 sequence: CASSFGTGVASGANVLTF. As DNA, the CDR3 is TGTGCCAGCAGTTTCGGGACAGGGGTGGCCTCTGGGGCCAACGTCCTGACTTTC.

This clonotype has a count of ten or more. The chain carries TRBV20-1 and TRBJ2-5; D assignment may be TRBD1 or TRBD2 (5 bases each). Trimming removed 0 bases from V and 4 bases from J, with 27 bases in between. Germline V gene lookup returns CDR1 DFQATT and CDR2 SNEGSKA (reference sequence). The CDR3 totals 19 residues. Here the CDR3 DNA reads TGCAGTGCTAGAGATACCATGATAGGGGTTGGGAGTAGAGGAGAGACCCAGTACTTC. Its protein is CSARDTMIGVGSRGETQYF.

The chain employs TRBV20-1 and TRBJ1-5, with D maybe TRBD1 (5 bases). Germline CDR1 is DFQATT and CDR2 is SNEGSKA (reference sequence). V was pared by 4 bases and J by 2 bases, with 9 bases between. This CDR3 has 13 residues. The CDR3 region is CSAIRGGNQPQHF. CDR3 coding DNA: TGCAGTGCTATTCGGGGGGGCAATCAGCCCCAGCATTTT.

A few counts support this clonotype. The chain has TRBV6-1 and TRBJ2-7; D is uncertain. Trimming removed 7 bases at V and 3 bases at J, with 13 bases between. Germline V lookup: CDR1 MNHNS, CDR2 SASEGT. The CDR3 loop spans 13 amino acids. CDR3 bases: TGTGCCAGCAAGGAAAGATCGATCTACGAGCAGTACTTC. Its protein is CASKERSIYEQYF.